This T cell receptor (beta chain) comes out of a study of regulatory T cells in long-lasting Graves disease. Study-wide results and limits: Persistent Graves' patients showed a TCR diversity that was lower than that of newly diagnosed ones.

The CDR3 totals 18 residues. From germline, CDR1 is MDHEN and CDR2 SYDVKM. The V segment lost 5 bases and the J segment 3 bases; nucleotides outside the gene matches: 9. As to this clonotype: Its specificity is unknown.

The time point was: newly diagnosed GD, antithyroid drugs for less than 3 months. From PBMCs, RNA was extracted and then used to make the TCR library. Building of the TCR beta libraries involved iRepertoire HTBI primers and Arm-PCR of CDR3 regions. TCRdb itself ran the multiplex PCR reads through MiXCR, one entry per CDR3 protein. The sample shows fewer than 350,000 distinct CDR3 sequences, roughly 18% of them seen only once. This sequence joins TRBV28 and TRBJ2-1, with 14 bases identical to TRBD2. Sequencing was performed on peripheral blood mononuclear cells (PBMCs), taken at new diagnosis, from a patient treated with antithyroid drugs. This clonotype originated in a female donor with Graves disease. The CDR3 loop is CASSAHTGLAGVYNEQFF. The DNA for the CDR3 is TGTGCCAGCAGTGCCCATACGGGACTAGCGGGAGTCTACAATGAGCAGTTCTTC.